This T cell receptor beta chain was captured by sequencing in a study of blood T cells in healthy people across ages. The authors ran a second PCR of about 6 to 11 cycles using a sample-barcoded 5' primer and a J-beta primer mix. The yield of each sample was at least 2.5 million CDR3-containing paired-end reads. TCRdb processed the 5' RACE reads anew with MiXCR; each CDR3 protein has one entry. The sample lists about 940,000 distinct CDR3 sequences; around 48% were seen once. The length of the CDR3 is 15 residues. Per the germline V gene, CDR1 is SNHLY and CDR2 is FYNNEI. Trimming took off 5 bases at V and 2 bases at J, with 14 bases between the two ends. This clonotype appeared a few times.

The source is a man between 25 and 39 years old in good health. The V gene is TRBV2, the J gene TRBJ2-3; the D gene is possibly TRBD1 (6 bases). Sequencing was carried out using blood. The chain's CDR3 is CASSSQGRDTDTQYF. The CDR3 nucleotides are TGTGCCAGCAGTTCACAGGGACGCGACACAGATACGCAGTATTTT.